This TCR beta chain was observed in a study of shared clonotypes between healthy human individuals. Profiled with immunoSEQ multiplex PCR; TCRdb holds only in-frame clones, not every one. The table lists roughly 2,500,000 clones, more than 85% of them singletons, with 0.36% in the top ten. Regarding the study as a whole: Around 5% of naive CD4 clonotypes were common to a handful of donors.

Germline V gives CDR1 SGHVS, CDR2 FQNEAQ. Trimming left V 0 bases short and J 9 bases short, with 9 bases between. The CDR3 covers 13 residues. A note on this clone: Its antigen is unidentified.

From CD4+ cells came CD45RA+ naive and CD45RA-negative memory subsets. The V call is TRBV7-8, the J call TRBJ2-1; D is unresolved. Sequenced material: naive CD4+ T cells from PBMCs. Subset given: CD45RA+ positively selected. The clonotype originates from a man between 18 and 29 years old in good health. Some clones in this sample may be carry-over from other donors' samples. The CDR3: CASSLARWGEQFF. Here the CDR3 DNA reads TGTGCCAGCAGCTTAGCGAGGTGGGGTGAGCAGTTCTTC.